This record covers a single TCR beta chain. What it recognizes is unknown. The data originate from a study of cytomegalovirus exposure and HLA in healthy donors. Study results and limitations: At a 0.05 false discovery rate, a later analysis found about 17,000 TCR beta sequences to be associated with HLA alleles. Sequencing likely generated an artifact that appeared as a cluster of highly shared sequence variants. Some V segments, TRBV6-2 and TRBV6-3 among them, were indistinguishable and were therefore excluded.

CDR3 length equals 16 residues. The germline V and J ends were trimmed by 1 base and 0 bases, with 12 bases remaining between them. Germline loops: CDR1 MDHEN, CDR2 SYDVKM. This PCR relied on a set of 60 Vbeta primers and 13 Jbeta primers. The repertoire was sequenced with immunoSEQ multiplex PCR; TCRdb's copy has only in-frame clones and lacks some. Among under 200,000 clones, around 80% were seen once, and the ten largest hold about 2.3%. This TCR derives from a woman aged 45-65 years in good health and CMV-seronegative. The material sequenced was PBMCs. This chain connects TRBV28 to TRBJ1-1, with D hard to call. The CDR3 coding sequence is TGTGCCAGCAGTTTATTTAGGGAGGTGTTGAACACTGAAGCTTTCTTT. As protein: CASSLFREVLNTEAFF.